This T cell receptor (beta chain) was sequenced in a study of blood T cell repertoires in COVID-19 (dated by TCRdb to about 2020). In terms of the full investigation: Collaborator samples came from the United States, Italy and Spain and covered acute and convalescent phases of COVID-19. The material from the prospective study consisted of cDNA or gDNA derived from T cells, B-cell-depleted T cells, or PBMCs. The dataset comprised deeply sampled blood TCRbeta repertoires from subjects exposed to, actively infected with, or recovered from COVID-19. A freely available public database, intended as a resource for researchers studying the immune response to SARS-CoV-2, is where the repertoires were released. The samples were drawn from the first 160 participants of the ongoing ImmuneRACE study and from 950 to 1,500 subjects provided by 6 global collaborators. Sample metadata almost always included a de-identified subject ID, COVID-19 status, age in years and sex. Where HLA class I and class II types were available, the types were taken from metadata supplied by the sample provider, not from assay-based typing. Broad study findings and their caveats: The amount of clinical and demographic metadata varied by source and participant and was provided uncurated.

Collaborating institutions collected whole blood in K2EDTA tubes following their own protocols. For TCRbeta analysis, collaborators shipped samples as frozen whole blood, isolated PBMCs, or DNA extracted from either of those sample types. Concerning this clone: Its cognate antigen has yet to be identified. No much larger clone is present one base from it, and per-base qualities are unavailable.

In the germline V gene (reference sequence), CDR1 corresponds to SEHNR and CDR2 to FQNEAQ. Trimming removed 8 bases from V and 2 bases from J, leaving 12 bases between the germline ends. From the cysteine up to the phenylalanine, the CDR3 has a length of 13 residues. CDR3 DNA only is kept here, 39 bases in frame from base 1. TCRbeta CDR3 regions were amplified from genomic DNA by means of the immunoSEQ Assay, a bias-controlled multiplex PCR. Concerning the study's data processing: Within the assay, amplification of reference gene primers was used to estimate how many nucleated cells each sample contained. To quantify the absolute abundance of each unique TCRbeta CDR3 rearrangement, sequence reads were collapsed and filtered. For each sample, productive Simpson clonality was calculated as the square root of Simpson's diversity index across productive rearrangements. As stored in TCRdb, this immuneACCESS dataset retains in-frame rearrangements with V and J assigned. A fraction of the clones does not appear; measured against another copy, unresolved V genes explain less than half of the discrepancy, and the remainder lacks a known reason. D and trimming come from the DNA, and the V and J calls and clone size come from that table. The sample includes 44,000 or so clones, with just under 70% observed a single time. The ten largest clones add up to around 6.5% of the sample.

The receptor comes from a man older than 75 with acute or convalescent COVID-19. The sequenced sample consisted of peripheral blood. The chain is encoded by TRBV7-9 joined to TRBJ1-1; the D gene identity is not certain. The CDR3 amino acid sequence is: CASGQVVNTEAFF. The DNA reads TGTGCCAGCGGCCAGGTAGTAAACACTGAAGCTTTCTTT.